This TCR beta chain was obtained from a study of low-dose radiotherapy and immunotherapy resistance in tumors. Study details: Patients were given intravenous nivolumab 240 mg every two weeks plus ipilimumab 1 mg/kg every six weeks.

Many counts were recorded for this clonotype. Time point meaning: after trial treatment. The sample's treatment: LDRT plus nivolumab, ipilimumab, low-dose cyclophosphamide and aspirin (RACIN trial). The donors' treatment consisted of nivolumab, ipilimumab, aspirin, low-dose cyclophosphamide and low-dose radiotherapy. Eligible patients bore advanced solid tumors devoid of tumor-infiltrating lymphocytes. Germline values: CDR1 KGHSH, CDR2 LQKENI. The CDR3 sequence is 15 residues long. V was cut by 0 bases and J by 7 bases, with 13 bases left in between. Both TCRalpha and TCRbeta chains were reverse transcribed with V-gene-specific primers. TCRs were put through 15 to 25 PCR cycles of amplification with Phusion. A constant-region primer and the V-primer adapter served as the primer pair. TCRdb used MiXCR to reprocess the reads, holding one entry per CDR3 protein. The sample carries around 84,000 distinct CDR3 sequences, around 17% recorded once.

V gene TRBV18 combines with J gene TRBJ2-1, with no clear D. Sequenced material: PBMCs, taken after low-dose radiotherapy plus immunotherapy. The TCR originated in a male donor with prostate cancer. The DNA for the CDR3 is TGTGCCAGCTCACCACCTATGCCCCTGGGGAATGAGCAGTTCTTC. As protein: CASSPPMPLGNEQFF.